This T cell receptor (beta chain) was found in a study of T-cell reconstitution after alpha-beta-depleted transplantation in children. For this clonotype: Its target is not known. This may arise from a read error, as a much more abundant clone is one base away.

Broader study findings: As was reported, about two months after transplant, alpha-beta T cells came from several hundred expanded graft clones. After transplant, high TCRbeta diversity at day 60 in some patients arose from surviving recipient T cells and thymic progenitors. Newly generated T cells supplied most T-cell counts and diversity one year post-transplant.

The CDR3 runs 13 residues. Losses at the gene ends were 10 bases for V and 10 bases for J; bases not matched to a gene: 13. CDR1 and CDR2 (germline): SGHTA, FQGNSA. Unique molecular identifiers were built into the TCRbeta library. TCRdb reprocessed the PCR reads with MiXCR, giving one entry per CDR3 protein. The table lists 330,000 or so distinct CDR3 sequences, around 10% of them singletons. The source was PBMCs, collected before TCRalphabeta/CD19-depleted stem cell transplant. This sequence originates from a boy less than two years old with acute myeloid leukemia, due to receive a stem cell transplant. J is TRBJ2-7 and V is TRBV7-2; 10 bases match TRBD2. The CDR3 coding sequence is TGTGCCATCTCTAGCGGGAGTTCGGGAGACCAGTACTTC. It is translated as CAISSGSSGDQYF.